This T cell receptor beta chain originates from a study of metastatic and nonmetastatic thyroid tumors. Study overall: It was across blood and tumor or nodule tissue from malignant and benign thyroid patients that repertoires were compared.

CDR3 size: 12 residues. Germline V gene data show CDR1 as MNHNS and CDR2 as SASEGT. Between the trimmed V and J ends, which lost 10 bases and 9 bases, there was a span of 16 bases. General study results and limits: A significant increase in TCR beta diversity was reportedly seen in malignant thyroid tumors relative to benign nodules, in blood and tumor.

A remark on this clone: The antigen remains undetermined.

How the authors handled the data: Built for papillary thyroid cancer, a distant-metastasis classifier drew on CDR3 differences across clinicopathological groups. TCRdb reprocessed the PCR reads using MiXCR. These V and J calls originate from TCRdb's pipeline instead of the authors' own analysis. This sample has 10,000 to 13,000 clones; about 38% occur once, and the top ten carry about 16%. All patients were treatment-naive before thyroid surgery. The receptor comes from a female donor with papillary thyroid cancer or a benign thyroid nodule (not recorded which). Some clones in this sample may be carry-over from other donors' samples. This rearrangement joins TRBV6-1 to TRBJ2-1, with D possibly being TRBD2 (5 bases). The specimen was tumor tissue. The CDR3 loop is CATESGFGEQFF. CDR3 DNA sequence: TGTGCCACCGAGTCGGGGTTTGGTGAGCAGTTCTTC.